The 24 T cell receptor beta chains below were found in one sample sequenced in a study of T cell responses to AZD1222 COVID-19 vaccine. Assay used: immunoSEQ multiplex PCR; TCRdb lists only in-frame clones, some missing. The table shows 110,000 or so clones, with approximately 87% occurring only once. The material was peripheral blood, obtained 28 days after the second AZD1222 dose. These receptor sequences come from an adult who received the AZD1222 COVID-19 vaccine.

This sequence joins TRBV7-3 and TRBJ2-7; possibly TRBD1 for D (6 bases). The CDR3 runs 13 residues. Germline lookup yields CDR1 SGHTA and CDR2 FQGTGA. The V end was cut by 5 bases, the J end by 0 bases, with 8 bases between. The CDR3 sequence: CASSRDNSYEQYF. DNA of the CDR3: TGTGCCAGCAGCAGGGACAACTCCTACGAGCAGTACTTC.

The rearrangement joins TRBV11-2 to TRBJ2-3; D gene ambiguous. The CDR3 extends over 15 amino acids. V was trimmed by 3 bases and J by 4 bases, leaving 14 bases between them. The germline V gene encodes CDR1 SGHAT and CDR2 FQNNGV. DNA for the CDR3: TGTGCCAGCAGCTTCTCCCCCACCTCCCCAGATACGCAGTATTTT. Amino acid sequence: CASSFSPTSPDTQYF. The complete variable domain, with remaining parts taken from reference TRBV11-2 and TRBJ2-3, reads EAGVAQSPRYKIIEKRQSVAFWCNPISGHATLYWYQQILGQGPKLLIQFQNNGVVDDSQLPKDRFSAERLKGVDSTLKIQPAKLEDSAVYLCASSFSPTSPDTQYFGPGTRLTVL.

The chain has TRBV2 and TRBJ2-7; possibly TRBD2 for D (5 bases). Per the germline V gene, CDR1 is SNHLY and CDR2 is FYNNEI. The CDR3 totals 14 residues. V lost 4 bases and J lost 2, with 12 bases in between. For the CDR3, the DNA is TGTGCCAGCAGTGCCCCTTTCGGGACCTACGAGCAGTACTTC. This translates into CASSAPFGTYEQYF.

This rearrangement joins TRBV14 to TRBJ2-5; D uncertain. CDR3 size: 13 residues. Looked up from germline, CDR1 is SGHDN and CDR2 is FVKESK. Between the trimmed V and J ends, which lost 2 bases and 5 bases, there was a span of 9 bases. This chain's CDR3 is CASSQWNIETQYF. CDR3 coding DNA: TGTGCCAGCAGCCAATGGAATATCGAGACCCAGTACTTC.

This clone was seen a single time. This chain connects TRBV6-1 to TRBJ1-5; a weak D match, TRBD1 (5 bases). Germline loops: CDR1 MNHNS, CDR2 SASEGT. The ends were cut back, 2 bases at V and 3 bases at J, with 14 bases in the middle. The CDR3 consists of 16 residues. CDR3 amino acids: CASSEYKTASNQPQHF. CDR3 DNA sequence: TGTGCCAGCAGTGAATATAAGACAGCTTCCAATCAGCCCCAGCATTTT.

The V gene is TRBV28, the J gene TRBJ1-1; D may be TRBD1 (5 bases). CDR1 MDHEN and CDR2 SYDVKM come from the germline V gene. This CDR3 spans 21 amino acids. V was pared by 4 bases and J by 1 base, with 31 bases between. The CDR3 protein is CASSSPFSAYSPEGPNTEAFF. The CDR3 coding sequence is TGTGCCAGCAGTTCCCCCTTTTCCGCCTATAGTCCGGAGGGGCCGAACACTGAAGCTTTCTTT.

V is TRBV3-1 (or the pseudogene TRBV3-2) and J is TRBJ2-2; D gene unclear. The CDR3 sequence is 15 residues long. The ends were cut back, 1 base at V and 5 bases at J, with 11 bases in the middle. From germline, CDR1 is LGHDT and CDR2 YNNKEL (reference sequence). CDR3 in amino acids: CASSQVKGPTGELFF. CDR3 nucleotides: TGTGCCAGCAGCCAAGTGAAAGGTCCTACCGGGGAGCTGTTTTTT.

CDR3 DNA: TGTGCCACCAGTGATTACAGTACTAGCGGCTACCAAGAGACCCAGTACTTC. Protein product: CATSDYSTSGYQETQYF. V usage is TRBV24-1 and J usage is TRBJ2-5; 8 bases are shared with TRBD2. CDR1 is KGHDR, CDR2 SFDVKD, per germline. There are 17 residues in the CDR3. V was pared by 2 bases and J by 0 bases, with 7 bases of the junction left unmatched.

The rearrangement joins TRBV5-1 to TRBJ2-3; perhaps TRBD2 as D (6 bases). Trimming left V 2 bases short and J 0 bases short, with 16 bases between. The CDR3 has 17 residues. Per germline, CDR1 SGHRS and CDR2 YFSETQ. In DNA, the CDR3 is TGCGCCAGCAGCTTTGCCTTTAGCGGCGCTAGCACAGATACGCAGTATTTT. Encoded protein: CASSFAFSGASTDTQYF.

This rearrangement joins TRBV28 to TRBJ2-7; tentatively, D is TRBD1 (7 bases). CDR3 size: 14 residues. With 5 bases removed from V and 6 bases from J, the gap between germline ends came to 17 bases. Germline V gene lookup returns CDR1 MDHEN and CDR2 SYDVKM. DNA of the CDR3: TGTGCCAGCAGTCTCGCGGGACAGCACTCCGAGCAGTACTTC. This gives the protein CASSLAGQHSEQYF.

This clone was seen a single time. J is TRBJ1-1 and V is TRBV28; 10 bases fit TRBD1. The germline CDR1 and CDR2 sequences are MDHEN and SYDVKM. The junction had 17 bases not matched to a gene; V was cut back by 5 bases and J by 8 bases. The CDR3 loop spans 17 amino acids. CDR3 coding DNA: TGTGCCAGCAGTCGAATCGGGACAGGGGTTAGAAGCAAGGAAGCTTTCTTT. Amino acids: CASSRIGTGVRSKEAFF.

J is TRBJ1-3 and V is TRBV12-5; D gene uncertain. There are 13 residues in the CDR3. The V and J ends lost 1 base and 2 bases respectively, with 3 bases between them. The germline CDR1 and CDR2 sequences are LGHNT and FRNRAP. In DNA form, the CDR3 reads TGTGCTAGTGGTTTGGGGACTGGAAACACCATATATTTT. Translated, it gives CASGLGTGNTIYF.

The rearrangement joins TRBV19 to TRBJ2-2, with 8 bases identical to TRBD2. This CDR3 spans 19 amino acids. CDR1 and CDR2 (germline): LNHDA, SQIVND (reference sequence). With V trimmed by 4 bases and J by 4 bases, 17 bases remained unmatched. The CDR3 DNA sequence: TGTGCCAGTAGTACCCTCGCGGGGGGACTTCAGAGGAGCACCGGGGAGCTGTTTTTT. Amino acids: CASSTLAGGLQRSTGELFF.

The V and J genes are TRBV19 and TRBJ1-2; D is uncertain. Germline V gene sequence: CDR1 LNHDA, CDR2 SQIVND (reference sequence). The CDR3 consists of 11 residues. V lost 4 bases to trimming and J lost 4 bases, with 4 bases between them. The CDR3 coding sequence is TGTGCCAGTAGTAAATCCTATGGCTACACCTTC. Translated, it gives CASSKSYGYTF.

This clone was counted only a few times. The chain recombines TRBV5-1 with TRBJ1-2, with a possible D match to TRBD1 (6 bases). Trimming shortened V by 0 bases and J by 7 bases, and 19 bases separated the two germline ends. CDR1 SGHRS and CDR2 YFSETQ come from the germline V gene. This CDR3 comprises 16 residues. In nucleotides, the CDR3 is TGCGCCAGCAGCTTGGTACAGGGCCTCCCCGCGGGTGGCTACACCTTC. This encodes CASSLVQGLPAGGYTF.

This clone showed up just a few times. CDR3: CASRHLAGTMNTGELFF. Here the CDR3 DNA reads TGTGCCAGTAGACACCTAGCGGGCACTATGAACACCGGGGAGCTGTTTTTT. The chain is built from TRBV19 and TRBJ2-2, with TRBD2 matching over 8 bases. V dropped 6 bases and J dropped 1; count of bases not matched to a gene: 10. The germline V gene encodes CDR1 LNHDA and CDR2 SQIVND (reference sequence). The CDR3 loop spans 17 amino acids.

This clone has a single count. The chain couples TRBV5-1 to TRBJ1-1, with D tentatively TRBD1 (5 bases). This CDR3 has 14 amino acids. Germline V CDR1 and CDR2: SGHRS, YFSETQ. Trimming removed 4 bases at V and 3 bases at J, with 13 bases between. The DNA of the CDR3 is TGCGCCAGCAGCCACGGGGCATTGGACACTGAAGCTTTCTTT. Translation gives CASSHGALDTEAFF.

The chain links TRBV2 to TRBJ1-1, with 7 bases lining up with TRBD1. Trimming took 8 bases from V and 5 from J; bases not matched to a gene: 14. This CDR3 has 15 residues. The germline gives CDR1 SNHLY, CDR2 FYNNEI. The CDR3 is CASGGQEEVRTEAFF. CDR3 bases: TGTGCCAGCGGAGGACAGGAAGAGGTCCGAACTGAAGCTTTCTTT. The complete variable domain, with remaining parts taken from reference TRBV2 and TRBJ1-1, reads EPEVTQTPSHQVTQMGQEVILRCVPISNHLYFYWYRQILGQKVEFLVSFYNNEISEKSEIFDDQFSVERPDGSNFTLKIRSTKLEDSAMYFCASGGQEEVRTEAFFGQGTRLTVV.

The chain employs TRBV7-8 and TRBJ2-5; 13 nucleotides align to TRBD2. J lost 7 bases, V lost 3 bases, and 8 bases had no gene match. Looked up from germline, CDR1 is SGHVS and CDR2 is FQNEAQ. This CDR3 has 16 residues. CDR3 nucleotide sequence: TGTGCCAGCAGCTTTGGGACTAGCGGGGTCCCGGGGACCCAGTACTTC. This translates into CASSFGTSGVPGTQYF. The full variable domain, with the rest looked up from reference TRBV7-8 and TRBJ2-5, is GAGVSQSPRYKVAKRGQDVALRCDPISGHVSLFWYQQALGQGPEFLTYFQNEAQLDKSGLPSDRFFAERPEGSVSTLKIQRTQQEDSAVYLCASSFGTSGVPGTQYFGPGTRLLVL.

CDR3 sequence: CASSYTRTSGDYEQYF. The DNA of the CDR3 is TGTGCCAGCAGTTACACCCGGACTAGCGGGGACTACGAGCAGTACTTC. V usage is TRBV6-2 or TRBV6-3 and J usage is TRBJ2-7; 12 nucleotides align to TRBD2. Germline assignment: CDR1 MNHEY and CDR2 SVGEGT. J lost 3 bases, V lost 2 bases, and 5 bases had no gene match. The CDR3 contains 16 residues.

The table lists this clone with a count of one. CDR3 in DNA: TGTGCCAGTAGTATAATTCAGGGAAGTTTCGATACGCAGTATTTT. Translated, it gives CASSIIQGSFDTQYF. This chain joins TRBV19 and TRBJ2-3, with a weak D call TRBD1 (5 bases). CDR3 length: 15 amino acids. The V gene lost 2 bases and the J gene lost 6 bases, with 15 bases spanning the gap. Germline CDR1 reads LNHDA; CDR2 reads SQIVND (reference sequence).

A single count supports this clone. The chain combines TRBV9 with TRBJ1-1, with D maybe TRBD1 (5 bases). The V gene's germline CDR1 is SGDLS and CDR2 YYNGEE. CDR3 length: 13 amino acids. V dropped 2 bases and J dropped 5 bases, with 10 bases sitting between them. The CDR3 is CASSVQGGTEAFF. For the CDR3, the DNA is TGTGCCAGCAGCGTCCAGGGCGGAACTGAAGCTTTCTTT.

The rearrangement uses TRBV7-9 and TRBJ2-2; D is uncertain. V was clipped by 4 bases and J by 0 bases, with 9 bases between them. This CDR3 has 15 amino acids. Looked up from germline, CDR1 is SEHNR and CDR2 is FQNEAQ (reference sequence). The CDR3 loop is CASSYFGPNTGELFF. CDR3 sequence (DNA): TGTGCCAGCAGCTATTTCGGTCCGAACACCGGGGAGCTGTTTTTT.

V is TRBV15 and J is TRBJ1-1; the match to TRBD1 covers 7 bases. J was trimmed by 1 base and V by 5 bases; bases with no gene match: 7. The CDR3 has 15 amino acids. Germline assignment: CDR1 LNHNV and CDR2 YYDKDF (reference sequence). The CDR3 DNA is TGTGCCACCAGCGCAGACAGGGATACGAACACTGAAGCTTTCTTT. Amino acids: CATSADRDTNTEAFF.